These 27 T cell receptor beta chains were all obtained from the same sample, sequenced in a study of T cell changes during pregnancy in multiple sclerosis (dated by TCRdb to about 2019). Receptor libraries were prepared by the immunoSEQ multiplex PCR assay. TCRdb mirrors the immuneACCESS table, restricted to in-frame sequences. Some clones are absent from its copies; in checked studies, under half trace to an unresolved V gene, and the reason for the others is unknown. Counted in this sample were approximately 80,000 clones; about nine tenths of them appeared once. Together, the top ten hold about 3.8% of the sample. Sequencing was performed on PBMCs, taken in the first trimester of pregnancy. The receptors originated from a female donor in good health, serving as a control in a pregnancy study. Some clones in this sample may be carry-over from other donors' samples.

This sequence joins TRBV7-2 and TRBJ2-5; D might be TRBD2 (6 bases). Germline CDR1 reads SGHTA; CDR2 reads FQGNSA. The V end lost 5 bases, the J end lost 4 bases, and 17 bases lay between the germline ends. The CDR3 covers 15 residues. CDR3 DNA: TGTGCCAGCAGCCGAGGGGCGGGGAGTCGAGAGACCCAGTACTTC. Residues: CASSRGAGSRETQYF. Full variable domain (outside the CDR3, taken from reference TRBV7-2 and TRBJ2-5): GAGVSQSPSNKVTEKGKDVELRCDPISGHTALYWYRQSLGQGLEFLIYFQGNSAPDKSGLPSDRFSAERTGGSVSTLTIQRTQQEDSAVYLCASSRGAGSRETQYFGPGTRLLVL.

V is TRBV28 and J is TRBJ1-3, with D perhaps TRBD1 (6 bases). Germline assignment: CDR1 MDHEN and CDR2 SYDVKM. V shed 3 bases and J shed 4 bases, with 10 bases lying between them. The CDR3 contains 14 residues. CDR3: CASSFGGSGNTIYF. CDR3 in DNA: TGTGCCAGCAGTTTTGGGGGCTCCGGAAACACCATATATTTT.

The V and J genes are TRBV11-2 and TRBJ1-3; 7 bases are shared with TRBD1. The V gene's germline CDR1 is SGHAT and CDR2 FQNNGV. The CDR3 runs to 14 residues. The V segment lost 5 bases and the J segment 3 bases; nucleotides outside the gene matches: 4. The CDR3 sequence: CASSETGFGNTIYF. As DNA, the CDR3 is TGTGCCAGCAGCGAGACAGGGTTTGGAAACACCATATATTTT.

For the CDR3, the DNA is TGTGCCAGCAGCCCTGGACTAGCGGAAACCTACGAGCAGTACTTC. As protein: CASSPGLAETYEQYF. This rearrangement joins TRBV7-2 to TRBJ2-7; 10 bases are shared with TRBD2. Trimming cost V 5 bases and J 2 bases; bases outside gene matches: 6. Germline V gene sequence: CDR1 SGHTA, CDR2 FQGNSA. CDR3 length: 15 amino acids.

The CDR3 sequence is CASSPGQGDYGYTF. CDR3 nucleotide sequence: TGTGCCAGCAGCCCTGGACAGGGGGACTATGGCTACACCTTC. The chain carries TRBV6-6 and TRBJ1-2; 10 bases agree with TRBD1. Trimming removed 6 bases from V and 3 bases from J; junction bases left unmatched: 4. The CDR3 runs 14 residues. CDR1 MNHNY and CDR2 SVGAGI come from the germline V gene (reference sequence).

The V and J genes are TRBV2 and TRBJ1-4, with TRBD1 matching 8 bases. Germline V gives CDR1 SNHLY, CDR2 FYNNEI. V shed 6 bases, J shed 5 bases, and the junction held 8 bases outside the gene matches. The CDR3 sequence is 15 residues long. CDR3 nucleotides: TGTGCCAGCAGCAGGTCCGGACAGGGAAATGAAAAACTGTTTTTT. Translating gives CASSRSGQGNEKLFF.

V gene TRBV6-5 combines with J gene TRBJ2-7; the match to TRBD1 covers 9 bases. This CDR3 region has 13 residues. Germline CDR1 reads MNHEY; CDR2 reads SVGAGI. Losses at the gene ends were 7 bases for V and 2 bases for J; bases not matched to a gene: 3. In DNA, the CDR3 is TGTGCCAGCAAGGGACAGGGCGCCTACGAGCAGTACTTC. Protein: CASKGQGAYEQYF.

V usage is TRBV27 and J usage is TRBJ2-7; 8 bases match TRBD1. The V gene's germline CDR1 is MNHEY and CDR2 SMNVEV (reference sequence). This CDR3 is built from 15 residues. The trim removed 1 base at V and 0 bases at J, leaving 2 bases unmatched. The CDR3 is CASSLLGQASYEQYF. Written as DNA, the CDR3 is TGTGCCAGCAGTTTATTGGGACAGGCCTCCTACGAGCAGTACTTC.

The rearrangement joins TRBV2 to TRBJ2-7; 7 bases line up with TRBD1. Germline V gives CDR1 SNHLY, CDR2 FYNNEI. This CDR3 region has 14 residues. V trimming: 10 bases; J trimming: 1 base; junction bases outside the gene matches: 10. The CDR3 sequence is CATDAGDSSYEQYF. The CDR3 DNA reads as TGTGCCACGGATGCAGGGGACAGTTCCTACGAGCAGTACTTC.

This chain uses TRBV6-5 with TRBJ2-3, with TRBD2 matching over 7 bases. CDR1 is MNHEY and CDR2 is SVGAGI in the germline V gene. V was clipped by 2 bases and J by 4 bases; unmatched bases: 9. The CDR3 has 16 amino acids. CDR3 bases: TGTGCCAGCAGTTACGAGGCGGGAGCCGCCCCAGATACGCAGTATTTT. Protein product: CASSYEAGAAPDTQYF.

V usage is TRBV5-5 and J usage is TRBJ2-7, with 7 bases that match TRBD2. The CDR3 loop spans 16 amino acids. Germline CDR1 is SGHKS and CDR2 is YYEKEE (reference sequence). J was trimmed by 4 bases and V by 4 bases; bases with no gene match: 14. The CDR3 nucleotides read TGTGCCAGCAGCCCCCCCGACAGCGGGACCAAATACGAGCAGTACTTC. Translated, it gives CASSPPDSGTKYEQYF.

With respect to this clone: Other DNA sequences from this sample encode an identical CDR3 as well. The rearrangement joins TRBV2 to TRBJ2-3, with 9 bases matching TRBD2. Germline V gene data show CDR1 as SNHLY and CDR2 as FYNNEI. V trimming: 11 bases; J trimming: 2 bases; junction bases outside the gene matches: 5. CDR3 length: 13 amino acids. The CDR3 region has the DNA TGTGCCGGAGCGGGGGGACTCACAGATACGCAGTATTTT. Translated: CAGAGGLTDTQYF.

The chain combines TRBV6-5 with TRBJ2-1, with 8 bases matching TRBD2. There are 15 residues in the CDR3. With 10 bases clipped from V and 0 bases from J, the junction kept 8 bases outside the gene matches. The germline V gene encodes CDR1 MNHEY and CDR2 SVGAGI. CDR3 bases: TGTGCCATCTCGCGGGGGGCAAGCTCCTACAATGAGCAGTTCTTC. Amino acid sequence: CAISRGASSYNEQFF.

The V and J genes are TRBV18 and TRBJ2-1; 8 bases match TRBD2. The CDR3 extends over 15 amino acids. The V and J ends lost 6 bases and 6 bases, in that order; junction bases with no gene match: 10. Per the germline V gene, CDR1 is KGHSH and CDR2 is LQKENI. The DNA of the CDR3 is TGTGCCAGCTCGGAGAGCGGGAGTGGGGTCAATGAGCAGTTCTTC. It codes for CASSESGSGVNEQFF.

This clone was picked up one time. V usage is TRBV13 and J usage is TRBJ2-1, with D maybe TRBD2 (7 bases). The CDR3 has 17 amino acids. The germline V gene encodes CDR1 PRHDT and CDR2 FYEKMQ (reference sequence). V was trimmed by 1 base and J by 6 bases, leaving 19 bases between them. DNA for the CDR3: TGTGCCAGCAGCTTAGAATTCCGGGGGGCGGTATTCAATGAGCAGTTCTTC. Amino acids: CASSLEFRGAVFNEQFF. The full variable domain, completed using reference TRBV13 and TRBJ2-1, is AAGVIQSPRHLIKEKRETATLKCYPIPRHDTVYWYQQGPGQDPQFLISFYEKMQSDKGSIPDRFSAQQFSDYHSELNMSSLELGDSALYFCASSLEFRGAVFNEQFFGPGTRLTVL.

The genes are TRBV6-5 and TRBJ1-2, with D maybe TRBD1 (5 bases). Trimming pared 5 bases from V and 7 bases from J, leaving 17 bases between. From germline, CDR1 is MNHEY and CDR2 SVGAGI. CDR3 length: 14 residues. The CDR3 is CASSEKTGAPGYTF. CDR3 nucleotides: TGTGCCAGCAGTGAAAAAACTGGGGCGCCTGGCTACACCTTC.

The chain links TRBV28 to TRBJ2-7; D call uncertain. CDR1 and CDR2 (germline): MDHEN, SYDVKM. V was trimmed by 11 bases and J by 0 bases, leaving 11 bases between them. CDR3 size: 12 residues. CDR3 DNA: TGTGCCGCTACGACACCCTCCTACGAGCAGTACTTC. Amino acid sequence: CAATTPSYEQYF.

The gene calls are TRBV4-3 and TRBJ2-1; D is uncertain. Germline V CDR1 and CDR2: LGHNA, YSLEER. The CDR3 contains 12 residues. Trimming pared 1 base from V and 8 bases from J, leaving 6 bases between. CDR3 in DNA: TGCGCCAGCAGCCAAGGTCGGGATGAGCAGTTCTTC. Translation gives CASSQGRDEQFF.

This clone was observed once. The chain uses TRBV7-8 and TRBJ1-6, with 7 positions matching TRBD1. Germline-derived CDR1 and CDR2 are SGHVS and FQNEAQ. Trimming removed 3 bases from V and 7 bases from J; junction bases left unmatched: 6. CDR3 length: 15 amino acids. The CDR3 protein is CASSFTGEGNSPLHF. The CDR3 nucleotides are TGTGCCAGCAGCTTTACAGGGGAAGGGAATTCACCCCTCCACTTT.

This rearrangement joins TRBV9 to TRBJ2-5; possible D gene TRBD1, 6 bases. There are 14 residues in the CDR3. Trimming shortened V by 2 bases and J by 5 bases, and 13 bases separated the two germline ends. The germline V gene encodes CDR1 SGDLS and CDR2 YYNGEE. CDR3 loop: CASSVGTQGETQYF. The CDR3 DNA sequence: TGTGCCAGCAGCGTTGGGACCCAGGGGGAGACCCAGTACTTC.

The V and J genes are TRBV7-2 and TRBJ2-7; D is uncertain. V lost 2 bases and J lost 1, with 15 bases in between. Germline CDR1 reads SGHTA; CDR2 reads FQGNSA. CDR3 length equals 16 residues. The CDR3 is CASSLSGSVPSYEQYF. The CDR3 DNA reads TGTGCCAGCAGCTTATCTGGCAGCGTTCCTTCCTACGAGCAGTACTTC.

This clone was seen once. This rearrangement joins TRBV7-6 to TRBJ2-5, with TRBD1 as a possible D gene (6 bases). The CDR3 has 17 residues. Germline V lookup: CDR1 SGHVS, CDR2 FNYEAQ. V was clipped by 2 bases and J by 5 bases, with 21 bases between them. The CDR3 reads CASSLLMGRTAQETQYF. The CDR3 coding sequence is TGTGCCAGCAGCTTATTAATGGGACGGACAGCTCAGGAGACCCAGTACTTC.

This clone occurred once. The chain carries TRBV7-6 and TRBJ1-2, with D possibly TRBD1 on 5 matching bases. This CDR3 is built from 15 residues. CDR1 is SGHVS and CDR2 is FNYEAQ in the germline V gene. The germline V and J ends were trimmed by 0 bases and 4 bases, with 12 bases remaining between them. CDR3 bases: TGTGCCAGCAGCTTAGCCTCCTCAGGGATCTATGGCTACACCTTC. Translating it yields CASSLASSGIYGYTF. The entire variable domain, with the rest obtained from reference TRBV7-6 and TRBJ1-2, is as follows: GAGVSQSPRYKVTKRGQDVALRCDPISGHVSLYWYRQALGQGPEFLTYFNYEAQQDKSGLPNDRFSAERPEGSISTLTIQRTEQRDSAMYRCASSLASSGIYGYTFGSGTRLTVV.

This clone came up once. The chain has TRBV23-1 and TRBJ2-4, with D perhaps matching TRBD1 (7 bases). Being an ORF, TRBV23-1 has a function that is uncertain. The CDR3 is 17 residues long. With 7 bases removed from V and 0 bases from J, the gap between germline ends came to 19 bases. The CDR3 loop reads CASNGGTVVLAKNIQYF. CDR3 sequence (DNA): TGCGCCAGCAACGGAGGGACAGTCGTATTAGCCAAAAACATTCAGTACTTC.

CDR3 in amino acids: CASSQNTGVTGELFF. CDR3 coding DNA: TGCGCCAGCAGCCAGAATACAGGGGTTACCGGGGAGCTGTTTTTT. The chain carries TRBV4-1 and TRBJ2-2, with TRBD1 identical over 7 bases. The V and J ends lost 3 bases and 5 bases, in that order; junction bases with no gene match: 6. The germline V gene has CDR1 MGHRA and CDR2 YSYEKL. The CDR3 is 15 amino acids.

The chain joins TRBV7-9 to TRBJ2-5, with 7 bases matching TRBD1. This CDR3 spans 14 amino acids. CDR1 and CDR2 from the germline V gene are SEHNR and FQNEAQ (reference sequence). V trimming: 5 bases; J trimming: 4 bases; junction bases outside the gene matches: 7. The chain's CDR3 is CASSKGAVRETQYF. CDR3 nucleotides: TGTGCCAGCAGCAAGGGGGCTGTTAGAGAGACCCAGTACTTC. Filled out from reference TRBV7-9 and TRBJ2-5, the complete variable domain reads DTGVSQNPRHKITKRGQNVTFRCDPISEHNRLYWYRQTLGQGPEFLTYFQNEAQLEKSRLLSDRFSAERPKGSFSTLEIQRTEQGDSAMYLCASSKGAVRETQYFGPGTRLLVL.

This clone was observed once. The V call is TRBV10-3, the J call TRBJ2-1; 10 positions agree with TRBD2. The CDR3 runs 16 residues. V was pared by 3 bases and J by 7 bases, with 9 bases of the junction left unmatched. Germline V gene lookup returns CDR1 ENHRY and CDR2 SYGVKD. CDR3 residues: CAISEVAGGSGNEQFF. In nucleotides, the CDR3 is TGTGCCATCAGTGAAGTAGCGGGGGGATCCGGGAATGAGCAGTTCTTC.